This entry lists 4 T cell receptor beta chains sequenced from one sample in a study of T cells in Graves' hyperthyroidism and ophthalmopathy. RNA transcripts provided the source from which TCR beta CDR3 regions were amplified. A first-round RT-PCR of the TCR CDR3 used the HTBI primer set. TCRdb reprocessed the multiplex PCR reads via MiXCR and lists one record per CDR3 protein. The table records about 590,000 distinct CDR3 sequences, around 14% of them present only once. Sequenced: blood. The receptors stem from a woman aged 25-40 years with Graves' hyperthyroidism.

The sample holds many counts of this clonotype. The CDR3 sequence is CASSQVADYNSPLHF. Here the CDR3 DNA reads TGCGCCAGCAGCCAGGTCGCGGATTATAATTCACCCCTCCACTTT. The V and J genes are TRBV4-1 and TRBJ1-6; D ambiguous. Germline V lookup: CDR1 MGHRA, CDR2 YSYEKL. This CDR3 contains 15 residues. The V and J ends lost 3 bases and 4 bases respectively, with 10 bases between them.

This clonotype was observed at least ten times. The J gene is TRBJ1-1, the V gene TRBV18; maybe TRBD1 (6 bases). V was cut by 2 bases and J by 5 bases, with 9 bases left in between. This CDR3 contains 13 residues. The germline V gene has CDR1 KGHSH and CDR2 LQKENI. CDR3 sequence: CASSPSGDTEAFF. CDR3 nucleotide sequence: TGTGCCAGCTCACCATCAGGGGATACTGAAGCTTTCTTT.

The table lists this clonotype with a few counts. The J gene is TRBJ2-1, the V gene TRBV27; 9 bases are shared with TRBD2. The CDR3 contains 16 residues. Unmatched junction bases numbered 11, after V lost 6 bases and J lost 5 bases. Germline V gives CDR1 MNHEY, CDR2 SMNVEV (reference sequence). The CDR3 DNA follows: TGTGCCAGCAGCGGACTAGCGATCGGCCCTCACAATGAGCAGTTCTTC. Protein sequence: CASSGLAIGPHNEQFF.

This clonotype was seen at least ten times. The rearrangement links TRBV6-1 to TRBJ2-5; a possible D gene is TRBD2 (6 bases). From germline, CDR1 is MNHNS and CDR2 SASEGT. V lost 6 bases and J 1 base, leaving 12 bases between the germline ends. The CDR3 covers 14 residues. In DNA, the CDR3 is TGTGCCAGCAGCCGCGGGACTTCCCAAGAGACCCAGTACTTC. This sequence encodes CASSRGTSQETQYF.